These T cell receptor beta chains were read from a single sample in a study of OX40 agonist ivuxolimab in advanced cancers. Profiling relied on immunoSEQ multiplex PCR, and the TCRdb table lists in-frame clones only, not all of them. Of tens of thousands of clones in the sample, approximately 90% were seen once. The source was CD4+ or CD8+ T cells sorted from blood, collected in a trial of the OX40 agonist ivuxolimab. Receptors were obtained from an adult with an advanced solid tumor such as melanoma, head and neck, liver or kidney cancer. Each CDR3 is given without its conserved first and last residue. Each record gives: V gene, CDR3 length, CDR3 protein.

>TRBV5-5|10
ASSLAGYGYT
>TRBV11-2|12
ASSHSDRTYEQY
>TRBV6-5|12
ASSIGTGINEQY
>TRBV11-3|15
ASSLERVRNMNTEAF
>TRBV5-6|13
ASSLFTVNTGELF
>TRBV6-5|13
ASSFSRTWGETQY
>TRBV19|12
ASLRVGQNTEAF
>TRBV27|13
ASSPGAGTNEKLF
>TRBV11-2|13
ASTGGQTGWDTQY
>TRBV5-4|12
ATGGQGAGNEQF
>TRBV5-1|13
ASSLDPKGTGELF
>TRBV6-1|12
ASSEADNYYGYT
>TRBV6-5|9
ASRDRMPQH
>TRBV5-8|14
ASSSSTSGSRETQY
>TRBV28|13
ASSLTGANTGELF
>TRBV5-1|13
ASSLNAGGGYEQY
>TRBV7-7|13
ASSRIGGGGNEQY
>TRBV6-1|13
ASSEGWGTIQPQH
>TRBV5-1|13
ASSPGTGGGETQY
>TRBV5-1|10
ASSFQTDTQY
>TRBV4-2|14
ASSPEARIGDQPQH
>TRBV7-3|13
ASSLGAGYTDTQY
>TRBV29-1|10
SVLPEAYGYT
>TRBV6-5|13
ASSRGDIVATKAF
>TRBV19|13
ASSHREREGRGYT
>TRBV30|11
AWSGQGQDTQY
>TRBV11-1|14
ASTPGLAVYTGELF
>TRBV4-2|15
ASSRGLAGESTDTQY
>TRBV15|14
ATSARLGATNEKLF
>TRBV4-2|17
ASSQEDRDGTGSPYEQY
>TRBV2|9
ASSVSQPQH
>TRBV5-5|13
ASSLAGAETYEQY
>TRBV9|13
ASSDRQGVSETQY
>TRBV28|13
ASSFPSAIGYGYT
>TRBV7-9|14
ASSLWAGGLYNEQF
>TRBV2|13
ASRVGQGIDYGYT
>TRBV11-2|14
ASSSRGPQGYNEQF
>TRBV7-2|13
ASSLALEGIHGYT
>TRBV19|9
ASRKQGGYT
>TRBV5-4|14
ASSLGQGGVADTQY
>TRBV6-5|10
ASSYVVYEQY
>TRBV5-1|14
ASSLGIAESQETQY